What follows are 16 T cell receptor beta chains derived from one specimen sequenced in a study of graft-versus-host responses after intestinal transplantation. Here immunoSEQ multiplex PCR was the method, and the copy in TCRdb shows in-frame clones only, minus some. The sample yields some 95,000 clones, roughly nine tenths seen once. Which antigens these TCRs recognize remains unknown. This sample comprised unstimulated CD8+ T cells sorted from spleen or lymph node cells, obtained before intestinal transplant. These TCRs come from a human donor who received an intestinal transplant.

This chain uses TRBV4-1 with TRBJ1-3; D remains ambiguous. The CDR3 is made up of 15 amino acids. V was trimmed by 0 bases and J by 0 bases, leaving 6 bases between them. Germline assignment: CDR1 MGHRA and CDR2 YSYEKL. The CDR3 bases are TGCGCCAGCAGCCAAGATACAACCTCTGGAAACACCATATATTTT. It yields the protein CASSQDTTSGNTIYF.

This chain connects TRBV7-2 to TRBJ1-2; 9 bases map to TRBD1. V was clipped by 5 bases and J by 2 bases; unmatched bases: 3. The CDR3 has 14 amino acids. CDR1 and CDR2 from the germline V gene are SGHTA and FQGNSA. CDR3 protein: CASSPGQGNYGYTF. The CDR3 DNA sequence: TGTGCCAGCAGCCCCGGACAGGGGAACTATGGCTACACCTTC.

This chain connects TRBV4-1 to TRBJ2-3; D perhaps matches TRBD2 (5 bases). Trimming left V 1 base short and J 1 base short, with 12 bases between. CDR3 length: 16 residues. CDR1 is MGHRA, CDR2 YSYEKL, per germline. The CDR3 nucleotides read TGCGCCAGCAGCCAAGTTTTTAGGACTGGCACAGATACGCAGTATTTT. This codes for CASSQVFRTGTDTQYF.

The V and J genes are TRBV5-6 and TRBJ2-3; D is possibly TRBD2 (6 bases). Trimming left V 2 bases short and J 2 bases short, with 12 bases between. Germline CDR1 is SGHDT and CDR2 is YYEEEE. CDR3 length: 15 amino acids. CDR3 DNA sequence: TGTGCCAGCAGCTTCCTAGCGAGCTACACAGATACGCAGTATTTT. Amino acid sequence: CASSFLASYTDTQYF.

The chain employs TRBV7-9 and TRBJ1-1, with D maybe TRBD1 (5 bases). The V gene's germline CDR1 is SEHNR and CDR2 FQNEAQ (reference sequence). The V gene lost 6 bases and the J gene lost 11 bases, with 19 bases spanning the gap. The CDR3 is 13 residues long. The CDR3 DNA reads as TGTGCCAGCAGGGAGGGACCGCTTTATGAGGCTTTCTTT. Its protein is CASREGPLYEAFF. The entire variable domain, with the rest obtained from reference TRBV7-9 and TRBJ1-1, is as follows: DTGVSQNPRHKITKRGQNVTFRCDPISEHNRLYWYRQTLGQGPEFLTYFQNEAQLEKSRLLSDRFSAERPKGSFSTLEIQRTEQGDSAMYLCASREGPLYEAFFGQGTRLTVV.

This sequence joins TRBV28 and TRBJ2-7, with TRBD2 identical over 11 bases. From germline, CDR1 is MDHEN and CDR2 SYDVKM. This CDR3 spans 13 amino acids. V shed 6 bases and J 2 bases; nucleotides not matched to a gene: 0. The CDR3 sequence is CASRLAGAYEQYF. Here the CDR3 DNA reads TGTGCCAGCAGACTAGCGGGAGCCTACGAGCAGTACTTC.

The CDR3 sequence is CASSLPQGKDTEAFF. CDR3 DNA: TGTGCCAGCAGCTTACCCCAGGGAAAGGACACTGAAGCTTTCTTT. This chain uses TRBV7-8 with TRBJ1-1; TRBD1 is a possible D gene (5 bases). The CDR3 loop spans 15 amino acids. Germline CDR1 is SGHVS and CDR2 is FQNEAQ. The germline V and J ends were trimmed by 2 bases and 3 bases, with 13 bases remaining between them. Using reference TRBV7-8 and TRBJ1-1 for the parts outside the CDR3, the full variable domain is GAGVSQSPRYKVAKRGQDVALRCDPISGHVSLFWYQQALGQGPEFLTYFQNEAQLDKSGLPSDRFFAERPEGSVSTLKIQRTQQEDSAVYLCASSLPQGKDTEAFFGQGTRLTVV.

V usage is TRBV15 and J usage is TRBJ2-7, with TRBD1 as a possible D gene (6 bases). The length of the CDR3 is 14 residues. Germline V gene sequence: CDR1 LNHNV, CDR2 YYDKDF (reference sequence). Trimming shortened V by 8 bases and J by 0 bases, and 14 bases separated the two germline ends. The CDR3 here is CATRDTISSYEQYF. The CDR3 DNA reads as TGTGCCACCCGGGACACTATAAGCTCCTACGAGCAGTACTTC.

CDR3 sequence (DNA): TGTGCCAGTAGTATCCAGGGTGACTCCTACGAGCAGTACTTC. It is translated as CASSIQGDSYEQYF. The chain uses TRBV19 and TRBJ2-7; TRBD1 is a possible D gene (5 bases). Germline V gene lookup returns CDR1 LNHDA and CDR2 SQIVND (reference sequence). This CDR3 region has 14 residues. V dropped 3 bases and J dropped 0 bases, with 9 bases sitting between them.

The CDR3 reads CASSWTSGGNEQFF. CDR3 sequence (DNA): TGTGCCAGCAGTTGGACTAGCGGGGGCAATGAGCAGTTCTTC. The chain has TRBV27 and TRBJ2-1, with 13 nucleotides matching TRBD2. The CDR3 has 14 residues. J lost 6 bases, V lost 4 bases, and 0 bases had no gene match. The germline V gene has CDR1 MNHEY and CDR2 SMNVEV (reference sequence).

The rearrangement links TRBV28 to TRBJ2-7, with 12 bases identical to TRBD2. The length of the CDR3 is 15 residues. Trimming removed 2 bases from V and 3 bases from J; junction bases left unmatched: 2. CDR1 is MDHEN and CDR2 is SYDVKM in the germline V gene. CDR3 loop: CASSLELAGGYEQYF. DNA for the CDR3: TGTGCCAGCAGTTTAGAACTAGCGGGGGGCTACGAGCAGTACTTC.

This chain joins TRBV7-8 and TRBJ2-5; no firm D call. The length of the CDR3 is 16 residues. CDR1 and CDR2 from the germline V gene are SGHVS and FQNEAQ. Trimming took off 2 bases at V and 4 bases at J, with 17 bases between the two ends. The DNA for the CDR3 is TGTGCCAGCAGCTTAAGTAGAAAGGTCACGGGAGAGACCCAGTACTTC. This translates into CASSLSRKVTGETQYF.

This clone was recorded only once. The V call is TRBV7-8, the J call TRBJ2-3; 8 bases map to TRBD2. The CDR3 length is 15 residues. J gave up 5 bases and V 1 base, and 5 bases lay outside the gene matches. The germline V gene encodes CDR1 SGHVS and CDR2 FQNEAQ. CDR3 in DNA: TGTGCCAGCAGCTTAGTGGGACTAGGGGGAGATACGCAGTATTTT. Residues: CASSLVGLGGDTQYF. Looking up the rest from reference TRBV7-8 and TRBJ2-3 gives the full variable domain: GAGVSQSPRYKVAKRGQDVALRCDPISGHVSLFWYQQALGQGPEFLTYFQNEAQLDKSGLPSDRFFAERPEGSVSTLKIQRTQQEDSAVYLCASSLVGLGGDTQYFGPGTRLTVL.

This sequence joins TRBV5-1 and TRBJ1-3; possibly TRBD1 for D (6 bases). CDR1 and CDR2 from the germline V gene are SGHRS and YFSETQ. This CDR3 has 15 amino acids. V lost 0 bases to trimming and J lost 2 bases, with 9 bases between them. CDR3 nucleotide sequence: TGCGCCAGCAGCTTGGATACAGGGCCTGGAAACACCATATATTTT. Translated: CASSLDTGPGNTIYF.

This chain joins TRBV28 and TRBJ2-7, with a possible D match to TRBD2 (5 bases). Germline values: CDR1 MDHEN, CDR2 SYDVKM. The CDR3 consists of 14 residues. Trimming took 7 bases from V and 5 from J, leaving 18 bases between them. In DNA, the CDR3 is TGTGCCAGCACGCACCGGACGGGGTCGGACGAGCAGTACTTC. This encodes CASTHRTGSDEQYF.

V usage is TRBV4-3 and J usage is TRBJ2-7; D is possibly TRBD2 (5 bases). The germline V gene has CDR1 LGHNA and CDR2 YSLEER. The CDR3 consists of 15 residues. Trimming removed 0 bases from V and 1 base from J, with 10 bases in between. The chain's CDR3 is CASSQEEGPSYEQYF. The CDR3 DNA reads TGCGCCAGCAGCCAAGAAGAGGGCCCGTCCTACGAGCAGTACTTC.